This TCR beta chain comes out of a study of blood T cell repertoires in COVID-19 (dated by TCRdb to about 2020). Background on the whole study: Collaborator samples came from the United States, Italy and Spain and covered acute and convalescent phases of COVID-19. Samples were obtained from the ongoing ImmuneRACE study (first 160 participants) and from 1,254 subjects provided by 6 global collaborators. The sample metadata nearly always contained a de-identified subject ID, COVID-19 status, age in years and sex. The prospective study material was composed of cDNA or gDNA derived from T cells, B-cell-depleted T cells, or PBMCs. Deeply sampled blood TCRbeta repertoires from subjects exposed to, actively infected with, or recovered from COVID-19 were included in the dataset. A freely available public database, intended as a resource for researchers studying the immune response to SARS-CoV-2, is where the repertoires were released. HLA class I and class II types, where available, came from metadata supplied by the sample provider rather than from assay-based typing.

The collaborating institutions used their own protocols to collect whole blood in K2EDTA tubes. Collaborator samples were shipped for TCRbeta analysis as frozen whole blood, isolated PBMCs, or DNA extracted from either sample type. What the work shows at the level of the full study, not this receptor alone: Clinical and demographic metadata were provided uncurated, with the amount varying by source and participant.

On this clone itself: The target of this receptor is not known. No base quality information exists; no much larger clone differs at one position.

The immunoSEQ Assay, a bias-controlled multiplex PCR, was used to amplify TCRbeta CDR3 regions from genomic DNA. From the authors' description of their analysis: The number of nucleated cells in each sample was estimated by amplification of reference gene primers within the assay. Sequence reads were collapsed and filtered to measure the absolute abundance of every unique TCRbeta CDR3 rearrangement. For each sample, productive Simpson clonality was calculated as the square root of Simpson's diversity index across productive rearrangements. As stored in TCRdb, this immuneACCESS dataset retains in-frame rearrangements with V and J assigned. A fraction of the clones does not appear; measured against another copy, unresolved V genes explain less than half of the discrepancy, and the remainder lacks a known reason. V and J calls and clone size are copied from that table; D and trimming were computed from the DNA. Recorded for this sample are 200,000 to 250,000 clones; approximately 85% of them occurred a single time. The ten largest clones capture around 0.98% of the sample.

This TCR derives from a man in his forties or fifties with acute or convalescent COVID-19. What was sequenced was peripheral blood.

The CDR3: CASSTTLPGILNEKLFF. The DNA sequence reads TGTGCCAGCAGTACCACCCTCCCAGGGATACTTAATGAAAAACTGTTTTTT. Here the chain combines TRBV27 and TRBJ1-4, with a weak D call of TRBD1 (5 bases match). The CDR3 runs 17 amino acids, cysteine and phenylalanine included. Of all the DNA, just the CDR3 is kept, 51 bases in frame from base 1. Based on the germline V gene (reference sequence), the CDR1 and CDR2 sequences are MNHEY and SMNVEV. V loses 5 bases, J loses 4 bases, and the germline ends lie 20 bases apart.